This T cell receptor beta chain was sequenced during a study of T cells in Graves' hyperthyroidism and ophthalmopathy. The CDR3 is 14 amino acids. Germline-derived CDR1 and CDR2 are SNHLY and FYNNEI. V lost 6 bases to trimming and J lost 12 bases; unmatched junction nucleotides: 16. TCR beta CDR3 sequences were amplified from RNA transcripts. First-round RT-PCR with HTBI primers amplified the TCR CDR3 region. MiXCR was run by TCRdb on the multiplex PCR reads, yielding one entry per CDR3 protein. The sample comprises about 700,000 distinct CDR3 sequences, approximately 42% of which are singletons, and approximately 7.2% rests with the top ten. This clonotype was seen a handful of times.

The chain recombines TRBV2 with TRBJ1-1; 7 bases match TRBD1. The TCR comes from an adult man with Graves' disease, either hyperthyroidism or ophthalmopathy (not recorded which). The sample taken for sequencing was peripheral blood or thyroid tissue (not recorded which). CDR3 coding DNA: TGTGCCAGCAGCTTAGAACTGGAAAGGGGGCAATCTTTCTTT. Protein product: CASSLELERGQSFF.